This is a list of T cell receptor beta chains from one sample in a study of T cell changes during pregnancy in multiple sclerosis. The method was immunoSEQ multiplex PCR; TCRdb's version includes in-frame clones alone and lacks a portion of them. The sample yields tens of thousands of clones, 70% to 90% seen once. The sample was CD4+ T cells from peripheral blood mononuclear cells, taken in the first trimester of pregnancy. These receptor sequences come from a female donor with multiple sclerosis, enrolled in a pregnancy study. The CDR3 runs from the conserved cysteine through the conserved F or W. The D gene is left open where the match is weak. For some rows the clone size is stated as once, few or many, or as a class when expanded; others skip it.

J | V | size | D | CDR3 | DNA
TRBJ2-1 | TRBV29-1 | . | TRBD2 | CSVAPGRAANEQFF | TGCAGCGTTGCCCCCGGGAGGGCTGCGAATGAGCAGTTCTTC
TRBJ2-1 | TRBV5-4 | . | TRBD2 | CASSAGLAVSSYNEQFF | TGTGCCAGCAGCGCGGGACTAGCGGTGAGCTCCTACAATGAGCAGTTCTTC
TRBJ1-1 | TRBV27 | . | . | CASSLSGRGLVNTEAFF | TGTGCCAGCAGTTTATCGGGACGGGGGTTGGTGAACACTGAAGCTTTCTTT
TRBJ1-2 | TRBV4-1 | . | TRBD1 | CASSQDAGGLYYGYTF | TGCGCCAGCAGCCAAGATGCAGGGGGCCTCTACTATGGCTACACCTTC
TRBJ1-2 | TRBV2 | once | TRBD1 | CASSGIKTRDRGNYGYTF | TGTGCCAGCAGTGGAATCAAAACCCGGGACAGGGGTAACTATGGCTACACCTTC
TRBJ2-5 | TRBV6-1 | . | . | CASSEYRALKETQYF | TGTGCCAGCAGCGAGTATAGAGCCCTGAAGGAGACCCAGTACTTC
TRBJ2-2 | TRBV5-4 | . | TRBD2 | CATVAGTSVTGELFF | TGTGCCACCGTCGCCGGGACTAGTGTCACCGGGGAGCTGTTTTTT
TRBJ2-2 | TRBV4-3 | . | . | CASSQDLQALSTGELFF | TGCGCCAGCAGCCAAGATCTGCAGGCGCTTAGCACCGGGGAGCTGTTTTTT
TRBJ2-7 | TRBV5-5 | . | . | CASSLAVWQGGNEQYF | TGTGCCAGCAGCTTGGCGGTTTGGCAGGGCGGTAACGAGCAGTACTTC
TRBJ2-1 | TRBV7-3 | . | TRBD1 | CASSLSLGTGGYEQFF | TGTGCCAGCAGCTTATCCCTTGGGACAGGGGGCTATGAGCAGTTCTTC
TRBJ2-1 | TRBV19 | few | TRBD2 | CASSMLAENRRSYNEQFF | TGTGCCAGTAGTATGCTAGCGGAGAATCGACGAAGCTACAATGAGCAGTTCTTC
TRBJ1-2 | TRBV7-2 | . | TRBD1 | CASSFDRVYGYTF | TGTGCCAGCAGCTTCGACAGGGTTTATGGCTACACCTTC
TRBJ2-3 | TRBV30 | . | TRBD2 | CAWSLAVTDTQYF | TGTGCCTGGAGTCTAGCGGTCACAGATACGCAGTATTTT
TRBJ1-2 | TRBV14 | . | . | CASSQAGGFLGYGYTF | TGTGCCAGCAGCCAAGCCGGGGGGTTCCTAGGGTATGGCTACACCTTC
TRBJ1-2 | TRBV25-1 | . | . | CASSESKHGYTF | TGTGCCAGCAGTGAATCAAAGCATGGCTACACCTTC
TRBJ1-1 | TRBV5-1 | . | . | CASSTGEGWVVSYTEAFF | TGCGCCAGCAGCACCGGGGAGGGCTGGGTGGTATCGTACACTGAAGCTTTCTTT
TRBJ2-7 | TRBV18 | . | TRBD1 | CASSPKTGSEQYF | TGTGCCAGCTCACCCAAGACAGGGAGCGAGCAGTACTTC
TRBJ2-7 | TRBV14 | . | . | CASSHGSVRYEQYF | TGTGCCAGCAGCCATGGTAGCGTCCGATACGAGCAGTACTTC
TRBJ2-7 | TRBV7-2 | . | TRBD2 | CASSLVFGAGGGEQYF | TGTGCCAGCAGCTTAGTCTTCGGAGCGGGAGGTGGCGAGCAGTACTTC
TRBJ2-5 | TRBV2 | few | TRBD1 | CASSVDTGVGETQYF | TGTGCCAGCAGTGTGGATACAGGGGTCGGAGAGACCCAGTACTTC
TRBJ1-1 | TRBV29-1 | . | TRBD1 | CSVEQGVSEAFF | TGCAGCGTTGAACAGGGGGTTAGTGAAGCTTTCTTT
TRBJ2-5 | TRBV4-1 | . | . | CASSQVGAQYF | TGCGCCAGCAGCCAGGTCGGGGCCCAGTACTTC
TRBJ1-3 | TRBV27 | once | TRBD1 | CASSLRGHSGNTIYF | TGTGCCAGCAGTTTAAGGGGGCATTCTGGAAACACCATATATTTT
TRBJ2-7 | TRBV25-1 | . | . | CASSEGRPPYEQYF | TGTGCCAGCAGTGAGGGGCGGCCGCCCTACGAGCAGTACTTC
TRBJ1-4 | TRBV30 | . | . | CAWSVQGYKLFF | TGTGCCTGGAGTGTCCAGGGTTACAAACTGTTTTTT
TRBJ2-2 | TRBV19 | . | . | CASSILAANTGELFF | TGTGCCAGTAGTATACTCGCGGCGAACACCGGGGAGCTGTTTTTT